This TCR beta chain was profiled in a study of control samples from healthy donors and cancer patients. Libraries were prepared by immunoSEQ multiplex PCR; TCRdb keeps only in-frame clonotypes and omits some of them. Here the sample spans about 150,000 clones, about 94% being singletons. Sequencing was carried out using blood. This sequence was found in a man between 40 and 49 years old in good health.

The CDR3 DNA is TGTGCCAGCAGCGGTGGGCCAGGGGCAAGCACCGGGGAGCTGTTTTTT. Amino acids: CASSGGPGASTGELFF. The V and J genes are TRBV9 and TRBJ2-2; a possible D gene is TRBD1 (6 bases). Germline CDR1 reads SGDLS; CDR2 reads YYNGEE. This CDR3 is built from 16 residues. Trimming shortened V by 3 bases and J by 4 bases, and 16 bases separated the two germline ends. The full variable domain, completed using reference TRBV9 and TRBJ2-2, is DSGVTQTPKHLITATGQRVTLRCSPRSGDLSVYWYQQSLDQGLQFLIQYYNGEERAKGNILERFSAQQFPDLHSELNLSSLELGDSALYFCASSGGPGASTGELFFGEGSRLTVL.